One sample yielded the 27 T cell receptor beta chains listed below, sequenced in a study of blood T cell repertoires in COVID-19. Repertoires were generated with immunoSEQ multiplex PCR, while TCRdb's copy carries only in-frame clones and drops some. The sample contains a few hundred thousand clones, roughly 85% of which appear only once. The specimen was peripheral blood. The receptors shown here come from a woman aged 80 or over with acute or convalescent COVID-19.

This sequence joins TRBV7-2 and TRBJ2-3, with 13 bases matching TRBD2. The CDR3 covers 17 residues. Looked up from germline, CDR1 is SGHTA and CDR2 is FQGNSA. With 5 bases clipped from V and 5 bases from J, the junction kept 10 bases outside the gene matches. This chain's CDR3 is CASSTELAGGPIDTQYF. CDR3 bases: TGTGCCAGCAGCACCGAACTAGCGGGGGGGCCGATAGATACGCAGTATTTT.

This sequence joins TRBV19 and TRBJ1-3; weak D call: TRBD1 (6 bases). The germline V and J ends were trimmed by 3 bases and 0 bases, with 9 bases remaining between them. Germline V lookup: CDR1 LNHDA, CDR2 SQIVND (reference sequence). CDR3 length: 15 residues. The CDR3 sequence: CASSILDSSGNTIYF. DNA of the CDR3: TGTGCCAGTAGTATTCTGGACAGCTCTGGAAACACCATATATTTT. The variable domain in full, completed from reference TRBV19 and TRBJ1-3, reads DGGITQSPKYLFRKEGQNVTLSCEQNLNHDAMYWYRQDPGQGLRLIYYSQIVNDFQKGDIAEGYSVSREKKESFPLTVTSAQKNPTAFYLCASSILDSSGNTIYFGEGSWLTVV.

There are a few counts of this clone. The chain is built from TRBV2 and TRBJ2-1; 7 bases agree with TRBD1. V gave up 5 bases and J gave up 3 bases; unmatched junction bases: 7. This CDR3 comprises 15 residues. Germline CDR1 reads SNHLY; CDR2 reads FYNNEI. CDR3 DNA: TGTGCCAGCAGTCCCGGGACAGCTCACTACAATGAGCAGTTCTTC. Protein: CASSPGTAHYNEQFF.

Points on this clone: Other DNA sequences from this sample encode an identical CDR3 as well. The chain recombines TRBV4-2 with TRBJ1-2, with D possibly matching TRBD1 (6 bases). The CDR3 has 14 residues. CDR1 is LGHNA and CDR2 is YNFKEQ in the germline V gene. Trimming removed 0 bases from V and 8 bases from J, with 13 bases in between. DNA of the CDR3: TGTGCCAGCAGCCAAGATGAGGGGGTGGGCGGCTACACCTTC. This codes for CASSQDEGVGGYTF.

The chain is built from TRBV4-2 and TRBJ1-1; D is ambiguous. Trimming removed 7 bases at V and 2 bases at J, with 17 bases between. This CDR3 is built from 15 residues. CDR1 LGHNA and CDR2 YNFKEQ come from the germline V gene. DNA for the CDR3: TGTGCCAGCATCAACATCGGCGGCAGAAACACTGAAGCTTTCTTT. Translated, it gives CASINIGGRNTEAFF.

This sequence joins TRBV7-8 and TRBJ2-7; a weak D match, TRBD2 (6 bases). V was shortened by 5 bases and J by 7 bases, with 24 bases between the two germline ends. CDR1 and CDR2 (germline): SGHVS, FQNEAQ. The CDR3 is 16 residues long. The CDR3 sequence is CASSRAPPGAPGEQYF. CDR3 DNA: TGTGCCAGCAGCCGGGCCCCTCCGGGAGCTCCGGGAGAGCAGTACTTC.

The V call is TRBV6-5, the J call TRBJ1-6; possibly TRBD1 for D (5 bases). The germline gives CDR1 MNHEY, CDR2 SVGAGI. V lost 6 bases to trimming and J lost 9 bases, with 18 bases between them. The CDR3 loop spans 15 amino acids. The CDR3 spells CASSRLGQGSSPLHF. CDR3 coding DNA: TGTGCCAGCAGCCGCCTCGGGCAGGGTTCTTCACCCCTCCACTTT.

The chain is built from TRBV14 and TRBJ2-5; possibly TRBD1 for D (6 bases). The germline V gene encodes CDR1 SGHDN and CDR2 FVKESK. V lost 4 bases and J 0 bases, leaving 15 bases between the germline ends. The CDR3 spans 16 residues. CDR3 nucleotide sequence: TGTGCCAGCAGCCCCCTAACAGGGTTGGACCAAGAGACCCAGTACTTC. This sequence encodes CASSPLTGLDQETQYF.

The V gene is TRBV5-1, the J gene TRBJ1-1, with D unresolved. Germline V CDR1 and CDR2: SGHRS, YFSETQ. The V and J ends lost 5 bases and 2 bases respectively, with 10 bases between them. The CDR3 contains 13 residues. This CDR3 reads CASRPSTNTEAFF. In DNA, the CDR3 is TGCGCCAGCAGGCCGTCTACTAACACTGAAGCTTTCTTT.

V usage is TRBV2 and J usage is TRBJ2-7; TRBD1 matches at 7 bases. Germline V gene lookup returns CDR1 SNHLY and CDR2 FYNNEI. This CDR3 is built from 14 residues. V was clipped by 8 bases and J by 2 bases; unmatched bases: 9. The CDR3 region has the DNA TGTGCCAGCGAGATTAACAGGGGCCCCTACGAGCAGTACTTC. This translates into CASEINRGPYEQYF.

The chain employs TRBV28 and TRBJ2-1; 7 positions agree with TRBD2. The ends lost 5 bases at V and 7 bases at J; junction bases unmatched: 8. The CDR3 consists of 14 residues. CDR1 is MDHEN and CDR2 is SYDVKM in the germline V gene. The CDR3 spells CASSQGLVPNEQFF. The CDR3 DNA follows: TGTGCCAGCAGTCAAGGACTAGTTCCAAATGAGCAGTTCTTC.

The CDR3 DNA reads TGTGCCAGCAGAGCCTTACAGGGGACTAATGAAAAACTGTTTTTT. Its protein is CASRALQGTNEKLFF. V and J are TRBV2 and TRBJ1-4; 7 bases are shared with TRBD1. The CDR3 has 15 amino acids. Germline assignment: CDR1 SNHLY and CDR2 FYNNEI. V was clipped by 6 bases and J by 2 bases; unmatched bases: 6.

This chain joins TRBV2 and TRBJ1-2; TRBD1 aligns across 8 bases. This CDR3 is 13 amino acids long. J lost 4 bases, V lost 8 bases, and 6 bases had no gene match. The germline V gene has CDR1 SNHLY and CDR2 FYNNEI. The CDR3 bases are TGTGCCAGCGGAATGGGACAGGCCTATGGCTACACCTTC. It specifies CASGMGQAYGYTF.

The V and J genes are TRBV11-2 and TRBJ1-1; 9 bases align to TRBD1. The CDR3 is made up of 13 amino acids. Per the germline V gene, CDR1 is SGHAT and CDR2 is FQNNGV. J gave up 5 bases and V 7 bases, and 5 bases lay outside the gene matches. The DNA for the CDR3 is TGTGCCAGCATCTGGACAGGGGAGACTGAAGCTTTCTTT. It is translated as CASIWTGETEAFF.

The chain recombines TRBV4-1 with TRBJ1-6; possibly TRBD1 for D (5 bases). The CDR3 loop spans 13 amino acids. The germline V gene encodes CDR1 MGHRA and CDR2 YSYEKL. Trimming stripped 5 bases from V and 10 bases from J, with 12 bases between. The CDR3 region is CASSGGLRSPLHF. The CDR3, as DNA: TGCGCCAGCAGCGGGGGACTACGGTCACCCCTCCACTTT.

This chain connects TRBV7-9 to TRBJ1-1, with a weak D call TRBD1 (6 bases). V was clipped by 4 bases and J by 4 bases, with 10 bases between them. The CDR3 contains 13 residues. From germline, CDR1 is SEHNR and CDR2 FQNEAQ (reference sequence). CDR3 amino acids: CASSSTGITEAFF. The CDR3 DNA reads TGTGCCAGCAGCTCGACAGGAATCACTGAAGCTTTCTTT.

To note about this clone: A read error may account for a junction end that differs from germline. V gene TRBV5-5 combines with J gene TRBJ1-4, with 8 nucleotides matching TRBD1. This CDR3 is 14 amino acids long. Germline V lookup: CDR1 SGHKS, CDR2 YYEKEE (reference sequence). The DNA for the CDR3 is TGTGCCAGCAGTTTGGGACAGGAGAACGAAAAACTGTTTTTT. Its protein is CASSLGQENEKLFF.

CDR3: CASSGLGTRSYEQYF. For the CDR3, the DNA is TGTGCCAGTAGTGGCCTGGGGACTAGATCCTACGAGCAGTACTTC. The chain links TRBV19 to TRBJ2-7; 8 bases map to TRBD2. V lost 5 bases, J lost 1 base, and 7 bases stayed unmatched. There are 15 residues in the CDR3. CDR1 and CDR2 from the germline V gene are LNHDA and SQIVND (reference sequence).

This clone is a singleton in its sample. The gene calls are TRBV24-1 and TRBJ2-3; maybe TRBD1 (6 bases). Trimming shortened V by 5 bases and J by 4 bases, and 12 bases separated the two germline ends. CDR1 KGHDR and CDR2 SFDVKD come from the germline V gene. The CDR3 consists of 14 residues. CDR3 sequence reads: CATSGNRAADTQYF. DNA of the CDR3: TGTGCCACCAGTGGCAACAGGGCCGCAGATACGCAGTATTTT.

This rearrangement joins TRBV11-3 to TRBJ1-2; 11 nucleotides align to TRBD1. Germline CDR1 SGHNT, CDR2 YENEEA. The CDR3 has 16 amino acids. V dropped 0 bases and J dropped 4; count of bases not matched to a gene: 4. The CDR3 DNA reads TGTGCCAGCAGCTTAGAAGGGACAGGGGGGACCTATGGCTACACCTTC. It translates to CASSLEGTGGTYGYTF.

V and J are TRBV5-1 and TRBJ1-4; 7 bases are a match to TRBD1. The CDR3 sequence is 16 residues long. Germline CDR1 and CDR2: SGHRS and YFSETQ. V lost 0 bases and J lost 5; bases outside the gene matches: 7. The chain's CDR3 is CASSLVGTVSNEKLFF. CDR3 coding DNA: TGCGCCAGCAGCTTGGTTGGGACAGTATCCAATGAAAAACTGTTTTTT.

This clone was seen only once. The rearrangement links TRBV7-9 to TRBJ2-2; 8 positions match TRBD1. The V gene's germline CDR1 is SEHNR and CDR2 FQNEAQ (reference sequence). The length of the CDR3 is 15 residues. Losses at the gene ends were 3 bases for V and 6 bases for J; bases not matched to a gene: 6. For the CDR3, the DNA is TGTGCCAGCAGCTTCCAACAGGGGGTGCCCGGGGAGCTGTTTTTT. The encoded protein is CASSFQQGVPGELFF.

This clone was counted only a few times. Germline is not matched at one junction end, which may reflect a read error. The V gene is TRBV10-3, the J gene TRBJ1-6; D is ambiguous. The CDR3 length is 15 residues. The germline V gene has CDR1 ENHRY and CDR2 SYGVKD. The CDR3 region is CAISEEGSSNSPLHF. The CDR3 DNA reads TGTGCCATCAGTGAGGAGGGATCCTCTAATTCACCCCTCCACTTT.

The genes are TRBV9 and TRBJ2-1; no clear D. This CDR3 is 12 amino acids long. V lost 1 base, J lost 9 bases, and 8 bases lay in between. The germline V gene encodes CDR1 SGDLS and CDR2 YYNGEE. The CDR3 DNA follows: TGTGCCAGCAGCGTACATGGCATTGAGCAGTTCTTC. This gives the protein CASSVHGIEQFF.

V gene TRBV25-1 combines with J gene TRBJ2-7; D is perhaps TRBD2 (6 bases). This CDR3 has 10 amino acids. CDR1 is MGHDK, CDR2 SYGVNS, per germline. Trimming took 10 bases from V and 4 from J, leaving 8 bases between them. The CDR3 region has the DNA TGTGCCACCCGGGGGTACGAGCAGTACTTC. The encoded protein is CATRGYEQYF.

The chain links TRBV7-3 to TRBJ2-5, with a tentative D call TRBD1 (6 bases). Trimming shortened V by 4 bases and J by 5 bases, and 11 bases separated the two germline ends. Per germline, CDR1 SGHTA and CDR2 FQGTGA. The CDR3 length is 13 residues. The DNA of the CDR3 is TGTGCCAGCAGCTATCAGGGGCACGAGACCCAGTACTTC. Residues: CASSYQGHETQYF.

This clone has only a few counts. The chain uses TRBV19 and TRBJ1-1; 7 nucleotides match TRBD1. Trimming took 5 bases from V and 4 from J; bases not matched to a gene: 7. The CDR3 spans 14 residues. Germline CDR1 reads LNHDA; CDR2 reads SQIVND (reference sequence). CDR3 nucleotides: TGTGCCAGTAGTGTCCGGGACAGCGGCACTGAAGCTTTCTTT. Translation gives CASSVRDSGTEAFF.